This TCR beta chain was observed in a study of blood T cell repertoires in COVID-19. Background on the study: COVID-19 samples collected from the United States, Italy and Spain covered acute and convalescent phases. T cells, B-cell-depleted T cells, or PBMCs provided the cDNA or gDNA that served as material.

In the authors' workflow: Amplification of reference gene primers was used by the study to estimate nucleated cell counts. Only in-frame clones appear in the TCRdb table, and some are missing; sequencing was by immunoSEQ multiplex PCR. The V and J calls and clone size were taken over from that table, and D and trimming were inferred from the DNA. The sample comprises about 160,000 clones, around three quarters of which are singletons, and about 8.3% rests with the top ten. This CDR3 comprises 17 residues. The germline V gene has CDR1 KGHSH and CDR2 LQKENI. Trimming took 6 bases from V and 2 from J, leaving 22 bases between them.

This chain links TRBV18 with TRBJ1-2, with D possibly being TRBD1 (5 bases). Sequenced material: peripheral blood. The sequence was collected from a man aged 60 to 75 with acute or convalescent COVID-19. The CDR3 is CASSPGAGRNLNYGYTF. The CDR3 region has the DNA TGTGCCAGCTCGCCCGGTGCGGGACGGAACCTAAACTATGGCTACACCTTC.